This TCR beta chain was retrieved from a study of cytomegalovirus exposure and HLA in healthy donors. V trimming: 1 base; J trimming: 11 bases; junction bases outside the gene matches: 13. The CDR3 is 17 residues long. Germline values: CDR1 SGHTA, CDR2 FQGTGA. This PCR relied on a set of 60 Vbeta primers and 13 Jbeta primers. Clones were read by immunoSEQ multiplex PCR, and TCRdb kept only the in-frame ones, dropping some. The repertoire holds about 160,000 clones, with around 68% as singletons. This sequence originates from a man aged 45-65 years in good health and CMV-seronegative. The chain is built from TRBV7-3 and TRBJ1-6; 8 bases are a match to TRBD1. Sequenced: PBMCs. Written as DNA, the CDR3 is TGTGCCAGCAGCTTAATGGGGCCAGGGGGCGCGGGTACACCCCTCCACTTT. Translating gives CASSLMGPGGAGTPLHF.